The 27 T cell receptor beta chains presented below share a single source sample, sequenced in a study of radiation and T cells in renal cell carcinoma (dated by TCRdb to 2020 to 2021). Per the publication, the time point label means: tumor resected at nephrectomy. This specimen's treatment or condition label, per the study, means: treatment-naive control, cytoreductive nephrectomy. The library was made by the immunoSEQ multiplex PCR assay. In its TCRdb copy, this immuneACCESS table keeps in-frame sequences only and misses some clones. Where compared with another copy, unresolved V genes explain less than half of these, and the others have no known cause. The sample data list fewer than 6,500 clones, and 68% of these were observed just once. The biggest ten clones account for about 27% of the sample. This specimen was tumor tissue, taken from a patient whose treatment was nephrectomy without radiotherapy. Every receptor here comes from a human donor with renal cell carcinoma.

The chain is built from TRBV5-3 and TRBJ2-2; 11 bases are a match to TRBD2. TRBV5-3 is known as an ORF, though its function is uncertain. This CDR3 has 17 residues. Losses at the gene ends were 1 base for V and 8 bases for J; bases not matched to a gene: 10. The CDR3 nucleotides are TGTGCCAGAAGCTTGAATGCTAGCGGGAGGATGGTTGGGGAGCTGTTTTTT. Translation gives CARSLNASGRMVGELFF.

This clone rates as large. The chain is built from TRBV6-5 and TRBJ1-1; D unresolved. CDR1 and CDR2 from the germline V gene are MNHEY and SVGAGI. Trimming removed 2 bases at V and 4 bases at J, with 11 bases between. The CDR3 runs to 14 residues. In nucleotides, the CDR3 is TGTGCCAGCAGTTACGAGGACTTTGGCACTGAAGCTTTCTTT. Its protein product is CASSYEDFGTEAFF.

This clone was found a few times. The rearrangement joins TRBV11-2 to TRBJ2-7; 7 bases are a match to TRBD2. J was trimmed by 1 base and V by 6 bases; bases with no gene match: 3. Germline CDR1 and CDR2: SGHAT and FQNNGV. This CDR3 is built from 13 residues. CDR3: CASRPSGSYEQYF. DNA of the CDR3: TGTGCCAGCAGACCTAGCGGTTCCTACGAGCAGTACTTC.

A single count supports this clone. V gene TRBV5-1 combines with J gene TRBJ2-7; weak D call: TRBD1 (5 bases). V was clipped by 0 bases and J by 3 bases, with 7 bases between them. Germline V gives CDR1 SGHRS, CDR2 YFSETQ. There are 13 residues in the CDR3. The CDR3 DNA is TGCGCCAGCAGCTTGGGACAGAGCTACGAGCAGTACTTC. Translated, it gives CASSLGQSYEQYF.

The J gene is TRBJ2-1, the V gene TRBV30; TRBD2 matches 13 bases. V trimming: 1 base; J trimming: 0 bases; junction bases outside the gene matches: 9. Looked up from germline, CDR1 is GTSNPN and CDR2 is SVGIG (reference sequence). This CDR3 is built from 19 residues. The CDR3 DNA reads TGTGCCTGGAGTGGCGGACTAGCGGGAGAGAAAAGCTCCTACAATGAGCAGTTCTTC. It encodes CAWSGGLAGEKSSYNEQFF. Based on the CDR3 plus reference TRBV30 and TRBJ2-1, the full variable domain is SQTIHQWPATLVQPVGSPLSLECTVEGTSNPNLYWYRQAAGRGLQLLFYSVGIGQISSEVPQNLSASRPQDRQFILSSKKLLLSDSGFYLCAWSGGLAGEKSSYNEQFFGPGTRLTVL.

The chain links TRBV9 to TRBJ1-2, with 8 bases lining up with TRBD1. Per the germline V gene, CDR1 is SGDLS and CDR2 is YYNGEE. V lost 3 bases and J lost 2; bases outside the gene matches: 0. The CDR3 sequence is 13 residues long. CDR3 region: CASSAGGNYGYTF. Here the CDR3 DNA reads TGTGCCAGCAGCGCAGGGGGCAACTATGGCTACACCTTC.

This clone has a single count. The chain combines TRBV28 with TRBJ2-7; D may be TRBD2 (6 bases). Germline V gene sequence: CDR1 MDHEN, CDR2 SYDVKM. The CDR3 extends over 14 amino acids. V shed 7 bases and J shed 0 bases, with 13 bases lying between them. This CDR3 is CASTTPGASYEQYF. The DNA for the CDR3 is TGTGCCAGCACCACCCCGGGAGCCTCCTACGAGCAGTACTTC.

This rearrangement joins TRBV2 to TRBJ2-1, with 7 bases aligning to TRBD1. The length of the CDR3 is 15 residues. With V trimmed by 6 bases and J by 4 bases, 9 bases remained unmatched. CDR1 and CDR2 from the germline V gene are SNHLY and FYNNEI. CDR3 DNA sequence: TGTGCCAGCAGAGACCGGGACAGCCCTTACAATGAGCAGTTCTTC. Protein product: CASRDRDSPYNEQFF. The complete variable domain, with remaining parts taken from reference TRBV2 and TRBJ2-1, reads EPEVTQTPSHQVTQMGQEVILRCVPISNHLYFYWYRQILGQKVEFLVSFYNNEISEKSEIFDDQFSVERPDGSNFTLKIRSTKLEDSAMYFCASRDRDSPYNEQFFGPGTRLTVL.

The V gene is TRBV2, the J gene TRBJ2-1, with D uncertain. CDR1 and CDR2 from the germline V gene are SNHLY and FYNNEI. The V and J ends lost 2 bases and 8 bases respectively, with 19 bases between them. CDR3 size: 16 residues. The CDR3 coding sequence is TGTGCCAGCAGTGAAATGATAGGTGGTCGATGGGATGAGCAGTTCTTC. The encoded protein is CASSEMIGGRWDEQFF. Together with reference TRBV2 and TRBJ2-1, the CDR3 gives the full variable domain: EPEVTQTPSHQVTQMGQEVILRCVPISNHLYFYWYRQILGQKVEFLVSFYNNEISEKSEIFDDQFSVERPDGSNFTLKIRSTKLEDSAMYFCASSEMIGGRWDEQFFGPGTRLTVL.

The chain employs TRBV5-1 and TRBJ2-3; D is unresolved. From germline, CDR1 is SGHRS and CDR2 YFSETQ. With 5 bases removed from V and 5 bases from J, the gap between germline ends came to 6 bases. The CDR3 runs 11 residues. The CDR3 here is CASRGGDTQYF. CDR3 DNA: TGCGCCAGCAGGGGTGGAGATACGCAGTATTTT.

The rearrangement links TRBV5-1 to TRBJ2-1, with TRBD2 identical over 7 bases. The CDR3 has 15 residues. Trimming cost V 3 bases and J 6 bases; bases outside gene matches: 9. The germline CDR1 and CDR2 sequences are SGHRS and YFSETQ. CDR3 sequence reads: CASSSAGTGGNEQFF. In DNA form, the CDR3 reads TGCGCCAGCAGCTCCGCCGGGACGGGGGGCAATGAGCAGTTCTTC.

CDR3 protein: CASSAPIGVATYEQYF. The CDR3 DNA follows: TGTGCCAGCAGCGCGCCTATCGGGGTAGCGACCTACGAGCAGTACTTC. V is TRBV7-8 and J is TRBJ2-7; weak D call: TRBD2 (5 bases). The germline V and J ends were trimmed by 5 bases and 2 bases, with 19 bases remaining between them. This CDR3 region has 16 residues. Germline V gene lookup returns CDR1 SGHVS and CDR2 FQNEAQ.

The chain has TRBV5-1 and TRBJ2-7; D gene uncertain. Germline assignment: CDR1 SGHRS and CDR2 YFSETQ. V lost 7 bases and J 0 bases, leaving 14 bases between the germline ends. This CDR3 has 14 amino acids. The CDR3 protein is CASSEGHHSYEQYF. The DNA for the CDR3 is TGCGCCAGCTCAGAAGGGCACCACTCCTACGAGCAGTACTTC.

The chain combines TRBV7-9 with TRBJ2-1; a possible D gene is TRBD1 (5 bases). V was trimmed by 3 bases and J by 9 bases, leaving 18 bases between them. Germline V gives CDR1 SEHNR, CDR2 FQNEAQ (reference sequence). The CDR3 runs to 15 residues. CDR3 residues: CASSFETTSRGEQFF. The CDR3 bases are TGTGCCAGCAGCTTCGAGACCACCTCAAGGGGTGAGCAGTTCTTC.

This clone was seen more than once but under ten times. The chain links TRBV9 to TRBJ1-1, with a weak D call TRBD1 (6 bases). Trimming took off 3 bases at V and 1 base at J, with 10 bases between the two ends. The CDR3 loop spans 14 amino acids. The germline CDR1 and CDR2 sequences are SGDLS and YYNGEE. CDR3 loop: CASSGGPGNTEAFF. CDR3 nucleotides: TGTGCCAGCAGCGGGGGGCCAGGGAACACTGAAGCTTTCTTT.

V usage is TRBV19 and J usage is TRBJ1-3; a weak D match, TRBD1 (6 bases). The length of the CDR3 is 15 residues. Per germline, CDR1 LNHDA and CDR2 SQIVND (reference sequence). Trimming took 6 bases from V and 4 from J, leaving 16 bases between them. The CDR3 spells CASRPRGQLGNTIYF. The CDR3 region has the DNA TGTGCCAGTAGGCCCCGCGGACAGTTAGGAAACACCATATATTTT.

This clone has only a few counts. This chain uses TRBV27 with TRBJ1-1; 9 bases line up with TRBD1. Germline V lookup: CDR1 MNHEY, CDR2 SMNVEV (reference sequence). CDR3 length: 16 amino acids. V trimming: 4 bases; J trimming: 0 bases; junction bases outside the gene matches: 6. The CDR3 protein is CASSSWDRAMNTEAFF. As DNA, the CDR3 is TGTGCCAGCAGTTCATGGGACAGGGCGATGAACACTGAAGCTTTCTTT.

V usage is TRBV5-5 and J usage is TRBJ1-1; D gene ambiguous. The germline CDR1 and CDR2 sequences are SGHKS and YYEKEE (reference sequence). The CDR3 is made up of 14 amino acids. V lost 2 bases and J 1 base, leaving 9 bases between the germline ends. The CDR3 sequence: CASSFLFENTEAFF. CDR3 DNA sequence: TGTGCCAGCAGCTTTTTGTTCGAGAACACTGAAGCTTTCTTT. Using reference TRBV5-5 and TRBJ1-1 for the parts outside the CDR3, the full variable domain is DAGVTQSPTHLIKTRGQQVTLRCSPISGHKSVSWYQQVLGQGPQFIFQYYEKEERGRGNFPDRFSARQFPNYSSELNVNALLLGDSALYLCASSFLFENTEAFFGQGTRLTVV.

V gene TRBV14 combines with J gene TRBJ2-5, with a possible D match to TRBD1 (7 bases). Germline assignment: CDR1 SGHDN and CDR2 FVKESK. The ends were cut back, 3 bases at V and 5 bases at J, with 19 bases in the middle. The CDR3 spans 16 residues. The CDR3 protein is CASSQEGQLSWETQYF. Here the CDR3 DNA reads TGTGCCAGCAGCCAGGAGGGACAGTTAAGCTGGGAGACCCAGTACTTC. The variable domain in full, with the rest retrieved from reference TRBV14 and TRBJ2-5, is EAGVTQFPSHSVIEKGQTVTLRCDPISGHDNLYWYRRVMGKEIKFLLHFVKESKQDESGMPNNRFLAERTGGTYSTLKVQPAELEDSGVYFCASSQEGQLSWETQYFGPGTRLLVL.

The rearrangement joins TRBV19 to TRBJ1-3; no firm D call. The CDR3 is 17 residues long. Looked up from germline, CDR1 is LNHDA and CDR2 is SQIVND (reference sequence). Trimming pared 7 bases from V and 0 bases from J, leaving 19 bases between. The CDR3 DNA is TGTGCCAGTACCCCGACGGCAACCTCCTCCTCTGGAAACACCATATATTTT. Translation gives CASTPTATSSSGNTIYF. The variable domain in full, completed from reference TRBV19 and TRBJ1-3, reads DGGITQSPKYLFRKEGQNVTLSCEQNLNHDAMYWYRQDPGQGLRLIYYSQIVNDFQKGDIAEGYSVSREKKESFPLTVTSAQKNPTAFYLCASTPTATSSSGNTIYFGEGSWLTVV.

The rearrangement links TRBV27 to TRBJ2-7; perhaps D is TRBD1 or TRBD2 (5 bases each). With 8 bases removed from V and 4 bases from J, the gap between germline ends came to 12 bases. Germline loops: CDR1 MNHEY, CDR2 SMNVEV (reference sequence). This CDR3 has 12 amino acids. CDR3 amino acids: CASGLGEYEQYF. In DNA form, the CDR3 reads TGTGCCAGCGGCCTAGGGGAGTACGAGCAGTACTTC.

This chain links TRBV6-6 with TRBJ2-7; D is perhaps TRBD1 (6 bases). Per the germline V gene, CDR1 is MNHNY and CDR2 is SVGAGI (reference sequence). V lost 1 base and J 5 bases, leaving 9 bases between the germline ends. The CDR3 runs 13 residues. In DNA, the CDR3 is TGTGCCAGCAGTTACTACAGGGCGGACGAGCAGTACTTC. Its protein product is CASSYYRADEQYF.

The V call is TRBV10-3, the J call TRBJ1-1; the D gene is possibly TRBD1 (6 bases). V was shortened by 7 bases and J by 1 base, with 13 bases between the two germline ends. Looked up from germline, CDR1 is ENHRY and CDR2 is SYGVKD. The CDR3 has 14 residues. The CDR3 sequence is CAIKTGQPNTEAFF. The CDR3 DNA is TGTGCCATCAAAACGGGACAACCGAACACTGAAGCTTTCTTT.

The chain carries TRBV5-1 and TRBJ2-4; tentative D call: TRBD1 (7 bases). Between the trimmed V and J ends, which lost 4 bases and 8 bases, there was a span of 13 bases. Germline V gene lookup returns CDR1 SGHRS and CDR2 YFSETQ. This CDR3 has 13 amino acids. This CDR3 is CASSTQGGDIQYF. The CDR3 nucleotides read TGCGCCAGCAGCACCCAGGGGGGTGACATTCAGTACTTC. The complete variable domain, with remaining parts taken from reference TRBV5-1 and TRBJ2-4, reads KAGVTQTPRYLIKTRGQQVTLSCSPISGHRSVSWYQQTPGQGLQFLFEYFSETQRNKGNFPGRFSGRQFSNSRSEMNVSTLELGDSALYLCASSTQGGDIQYFGAGTRLSVL.

The chain employs TRBV10-3 and TRBJ2-7, with 9 bases lining up with TRBD1. CDR3 length equals 14 residues. Trimming took 5 bases from V and 6 from J; bases not matched to a gene: 8. The germline V gene has CDR1 ENHRY and CDR2 SYGVKD. CDR3 bases: TGTGCCATCAGTTCACAGGGGGCCAGGGCCGAGCAGTACTTC. Translation: CAISSQGARAEQYF.

V is TRBV2 and J is TRBJ2-1, with D hard to call. CDR1 is SNHLY, CDR2 FYNNEI, per germline. The CDR3 totals 13 residues. V lost 1 base to trimming and J lost 4 bases, with 5 bases between them. The CDR3 DNA reads TGTGCCAGCAGTGAAGACAGTTACAATGAGCAGTTCTTC. This encodes CASSEDSYNEQFF.

The V gene is TRBV18, the J gene TRBJ1-1; D is unresolved. The germline V gene encodes CDR1 KGHSH and CDR2 LQKENI. The V and J ends lost 5 bases and 3 bases respectively, with 10 bases between them. This CDR3 is built from 13 residues. The CDR3 sequence: CASSTEEDTEAFF. The CDR3, as DNA: TGTGCCAGCTCAACCGAGGAGGACACTGAAGCTTTCTTT.